This T cell receptor beta chain was recovered during a study of blood T cell repertoires in COVID-19. Turning to the study itself: Some COVID-19 samples were acute and others convalescent; all came from the United States, Italy and Spain. PBMCs, B-cell-depleted T cells, or T cells provided the cDNA or gDNA that made up the material.

Germline loops: CDR1 SGHDT, CDR2 YYEEEE. Trimming pared 1 base from V and 7 bases from J, leaving 17 bases between. The CDR3 is 15 residues long. As processed by the authors: Nucleated cell counts were estimated from reference gene primer amplification. The method was immunoSEQ multiplex PCR; TCRdb's version includes in-frame clones alone and lacks a portion of them. V, J and clone size derive from that table, while D and trimming were established from the DNA sequence. The table includes 170,000 or so clones, over 70% detected once. The clonotype originates from an older woman with acute or convalescent COVID-19. The chain employs TRBV5-6 and TRBJ1-2; TRBD1 might be the D (6 bases). Sequenced input: peripheral blood. The CDR3 sequence is CASSLPGRGASGYTF. The DNA of the CDR3 is TGTGCCAGCAGCTTGCCCGGGAGGGGGGCCTCTGGCTACACCTTC.